The source of this T cell receptor beta chain is a study of blood T cell repertoires in COVID-19. In the authors' workflow: Reference gene primer amplification in the assay estimated nucleated cell counts. Assay: immunoSEQ multiplex PCR; the TCRdb copy retains only in-frame clones and omits some. The D gene and trimming were derived from the DNA, and the V and J assignments and clone size from that table. The sample lists 99,000 or so clones, more than 85% occurring once. Germline CDR1 is SGHVS and CDR2 is FNYEAQ. The CDR3 length is 13 residues. With V trimmed by 5 bases and J by 5 bases, 5 bases remained unmatched.

This chain connects TRBV7-6 to TRBJ1-1; 7 bases map to TRBD1. This TCR derives from a human donor in a cohort sampled during active COVID-19. The sequencing sample was made of peripheral blood. This chain's CDR3 is CASSPYRGTEAFF. DNA of the CDR3: TGTGCCAGCAGCCCATACAGGGGAACTGAAGCTTTCTTT.